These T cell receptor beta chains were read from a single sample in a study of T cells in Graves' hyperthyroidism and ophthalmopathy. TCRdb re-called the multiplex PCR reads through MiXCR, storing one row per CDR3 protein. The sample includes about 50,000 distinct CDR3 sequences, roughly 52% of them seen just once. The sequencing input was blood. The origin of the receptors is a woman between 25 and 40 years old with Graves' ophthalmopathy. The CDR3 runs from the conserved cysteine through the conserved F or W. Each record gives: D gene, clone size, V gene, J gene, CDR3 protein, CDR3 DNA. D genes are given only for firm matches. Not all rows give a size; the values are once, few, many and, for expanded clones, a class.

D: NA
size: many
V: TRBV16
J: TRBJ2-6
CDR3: CASSLRQSGANVLTF
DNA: TGTGCCAGCAGCCTCCGACAGTCTGGGGCCAACGTCCTGACTTTC

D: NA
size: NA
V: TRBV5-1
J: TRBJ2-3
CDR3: CASSLARTGRTDTQYF
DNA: TGCGCCAGCAGCTTGGCTCGCACAGGGAGGACAGATACGCAGTATTTT

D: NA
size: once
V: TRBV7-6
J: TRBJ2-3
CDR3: CASSSRRWGEQYF
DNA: TGTGCTAGCAGCTCCCGGCGGTGGGGAGAGCAGTATTTT

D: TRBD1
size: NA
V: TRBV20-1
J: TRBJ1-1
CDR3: CSAAGQGNTEAFF
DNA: TGCAGTGCAGCCGGACAGGGGAACACTGAAGCTTTCTTT

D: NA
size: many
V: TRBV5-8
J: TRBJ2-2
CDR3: CASSIGLSAGELFF
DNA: TGTGCCAGCAGTATTGGCCTGAGTGCCGGGGAGCTGTTTTTT

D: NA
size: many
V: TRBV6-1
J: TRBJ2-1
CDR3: CASTQGYVHEQFF
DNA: TGTGCCAGCACCCAGGGTTACGTCCATGAGCAGTTCTTC

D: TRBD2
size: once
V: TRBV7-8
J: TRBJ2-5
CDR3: CASSVGTSGRTRETQYF
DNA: TGTGCCAGCAGCGTCGGGACTAGCGGGAGGACGAGGGAGACCCAGTACTTC

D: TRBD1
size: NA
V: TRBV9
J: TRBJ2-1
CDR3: CASSPSPGTGGFYNEQFF
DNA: TGTGCCAGCAGCCCAAGCCCCGGGACAGGGGGCTTCTACAATGAGCAGTTCTTC

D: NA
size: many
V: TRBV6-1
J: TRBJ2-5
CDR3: CASSELGGETQYF
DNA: TGTGCCAGCAGTGAACTCGGAGGGGAGACCCAGTACTTC

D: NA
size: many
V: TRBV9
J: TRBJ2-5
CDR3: CASSAVGRRETQYF
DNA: TGTGCCAGCAGCGCCGTCGGTAGGCGGGAGACCCAGTACTTC

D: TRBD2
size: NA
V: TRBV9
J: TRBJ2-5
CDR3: CASSVERSGSARETQYF
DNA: TGTGCCAGCAGCGTAGAGAGAAGCGGGAGTGCTAGGGAGACCCAGTACTTC

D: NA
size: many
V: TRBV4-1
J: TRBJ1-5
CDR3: CASSQDPVQPQHF
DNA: TGCGCCAGCAGCCAAGACCCCGTCCAGCCCCAGCATTTT

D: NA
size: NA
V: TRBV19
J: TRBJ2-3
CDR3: CASSNSRPRDTQYF
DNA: TGTGCCAGTAGTAATAGCAGACCCAGGGATACGCAGTATTTC

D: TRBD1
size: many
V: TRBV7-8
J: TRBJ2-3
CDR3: CASSPRQGLDTQYF
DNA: TGTGCCAGCAGCCCTCGACAGGGATTAGATACGCAGTATTTT